Listed below are T cell receptor beta chains from one sample, sequenced in a study of T-cell memory formation after mild COVID-19. From the 5' RACE reads, TCRdb called clonotypes with MiXCR, one entry per CDR3 protein. Here the sample spans 270,000 or so distinct CDR3 sequences, about a sixth being singletons. Sequenced material: PBMCs or a T cell subset sorted from them (not recorded which). The receptors were gathered from a man younger than 35 who had mild COVID-19 (a few samples of this study predate the infection). Cell type and time point are not known. Each CDR3 is given with its conserved first and last residue. Each record gives: V gene, clone size, D gene, J gene, CDR3 protein, CDR3 DNA. A D gene is named only where the DNA matches it firmly. The size entry is marked missing in some rows and otherwise reads once, few, many or a size class.

TRBV25-1	.	.	TRBJ2-3	CASGRGAFHTDTQYF	TGTGCCAGCGGAAGGGGGGCCTTCCACACAGATACGCAGTATTTT
TRBV7-9	.	.	TRBJ2-5	CANRVWRLGETQYF	TGTGCCAACAGGGTTTGGCGGTTAGGAGAGACCCAGTACTTC
TRBV5-1	.	TRBD1	TRBJ2-1	CASSEATGGTEQFF	TGCGCCAGCAGCGAGGCGACAGGGGGAACTGAGCAGTTCTTC
TRBV29-1	.	.	TRBJ2-3	CSVEGSSQATDTQYF	TGCAGCGTTGAAGGGTCTTCACAAGCCACAGATACGCAGTATTTT
TRBV29-1	.	.	TRBJ1-3	CSVDRDYSGNTIYF	TGCAGCGTTGATAGAGACTACTCTGGAAACACCATATATTTT
TRBV28	.	.	TRBJ1-2	CASSLFSGVLGGYTF	TGTGCCAGCAGTTTATTCAGCGGGGTCCTTGGGGGCTACACCTTC
TRBV7-9	.	.	TRBJ1-1	CASSLSGADHTEAFF	TGTGCCAGCAGCTTATCGGGCGCGGACCACACTGAAGCTTTCTTT
TRBV4-3	.	.	TRBJ2-5	CASSQEARRVETQYF	TGCGCCAGCAGCCAAGAGGCCCGGCGAGTGGAGACCCAGTACTTC
TRBV4-2	.	.	TRBJ1-2	CASSQDPGIYGYTF	TGTGCCAGCAGCCAAGATCCCGGGATATATGGCTACACCTTC
TRBV12-3/TRBV12-4	.	.	TRBJ1-1	CASRPTRITEAFF	TGTGCCAGCAGACCGACACGAATAACTGAAGCTTTCTTT
TRBV4-1	few	.	TRBJ2-1	CASSQGNSIRGEQFF	TGCGCCAGCAGCCAGGGGAATTCAATAAGGGGTGAGCAGTTCTTC
TRBV7-8	few	TRBD1	TRBJ1-1	CASSLAGQGNTEAFF	TGTGCCAGCAGCTTAGCGGGACAGGGAAACACTGAAGCTTTCTTT
TRBV20-1	.	.	TRBJ2-1	CSASGRPYNEQFF	TGCAGTGCTAGTGGAAGGCCCTACAATGAGCAGTTCTTC
TRBV24-1	.	TRBD1	TRBJ2-7	CATSDPRQGANEQYF	TGTGCCACCAGTGACCCCAGACAGGGGGCAAACGAGCAGTACTTC
TRBV7-3	few	.	TRBJ2-5	CASSYLRGETQYF	TGTGCCAGCAGCTACCTAAGGGGAGAGACCCAGTACTTC
TRBV25-1	.	TRBD2	TRBJ2-5	CASTGTGLAPETQYF	TGTGCCAGCACCGGAACCGGACTAGCCCCAGAGACCCAGTACTTC
TRBV6-5	few	TRBD2	TRBJ2-2	CASSRLAGGNTGELFF	TGTGCCAGCAGCCGATTAGCGGGGGGGAACACCGGGGAGCTGTTTTTT
TRBV7-3	.	TRBD2	TRBJ2-2	CASSLGAGGPGELFF	TGTGCCAGCAGCTTAGGGGCGGGGGGCCCCGGGGAGCTGTTTTTT
TRBV12-3/TRBV12-4	.	.	TRBJ2-6	CASSKGVPGANVLTF	TGTGCCAGCAGCAAAGGGGTCCCTGGGGCCAACGTCCTGACTTTC
TRBV7-2	many	TRBD1	TRBJ1-1	CASSPRGGTEAFF	TGTGCCAGCAGCCCCAGGGGGGGCACTGAAGCTTTCTTT
TRBV4-1	many	.	TRBJ2-3	CASSQESSPSTDTQYF	TGCGCCAGCAGCCAAGAGTCCAGCCCTAGCACAGATACGCAGTATTTT
TRBV9	few	.	TRBJ2-6	CASSVGPGSGGANVLTF	TGTGCCAGCAGCGTAGGTCCGGGGAGCGGTGGGGCCAACGTCCTGACTTTC
TRBV6-5	few	.	TRBJ1-2	CASSLAPTRGYTF	TGTGCCAGCAGCCTCGCCCCTACTCGGGGCTACACCTTC
TRBV27	.	.	TRBJ2-2	CASRKTLMGTGELFF	TGTGCCAGCAGGAAAACTTTAATGGGCACCGGGGAGCTGTTTTTT
TRBV6-2/TRBV6-3	.	TRBD2	TRBJ2-7	CASTSGEYEQYF	TGTGCCAGCACCAGCGGGGAATACGAGCAGTACTTC
TRBV7-9	.	.	TRBJ2-3	CASSTPGRTDTQYF	TGTGCCAGCAGTACGCCGGGGAGGACAGATACGCAGTATTTT
TRBV29-1	.	.	TRBJ1-2	CSVGGEMGYTF	TGCAGCGTTGGGGGAGAGATGGGCTACACCTTC
TRBV7-2	large	.	TRBJ1-1	CASGRLGAFF	TGTGCCAGCGGGCGGTTGGGGGCTTTCTTT
TRBV12-3/TRBV12-4	many	.	TRBJ2-3	CASGSSINTDTQYF	TGTGCCAGCGGGAGCAGCATCAACACAGATACGCAGTATTTT
TRBV4-1	.	.	TRBJ1-1	CASSQGNGMNTEAFF	TGCGCCAGCAGCCAAGGTAACGGAATGAACACTGAAGCTTTCTTT
TRBV7-8	.	TRBD1	TRBJ2-1	CASSDGQGQYNEQFF	TGTGCCAGCAGCGACGGACAGGGACAGTACAATGAGCAGTTCTTC
TRBV20-1	few	.	TRBJ1-4	CSPQKAGRKNNVF	TGCAGTCCACAGAAGGCTGGACGGAAAAATAATGTTTTT
TRBV21-1	few	.	TRBJ2-5	CASSKVRQGYQETQYF	TGTGCCAGCAGCAAAGTAAGGCAGGGGTACCAAGAGACCCAGTACTTC
TRBV6-1	few	.	TRBJ2-6	CASSGRSSGANVLTF	TGTGCCAGCAGTGGTCGGAGCTCTGGGGCCAACGTCCTGACTTTC
TRBV12-3/TRBV12-4	.	.	TRBJ2-1	CASTSLSSYNEQFF	TGTGCCAGCACCTCCCTCAGCTCCTACAATGAGCAGTTCTTC
TRBV27	few	.	TRBJ2-5	CASSLSLTSGETQYF	TGTGCCAGCAGTTTATCGCTGACTAGTGGAGAGACCCAGTACTTC
TRBV20-1	.	TRBD1	TRBJ1-1	CSAKGGAAKRYF	TGCAGTGCTAAAGGGGGCGCCGCCAAGAGGTACTTT
TRBV5-4	once	.	TRBJ2-5	CASSYQRAQETQYF	TGTGCCAGCAGTTACCAGCGGGCTCAAGAGACCCAGTACTTC
TRBV3-1	.	.	TRBJ2-5	CASSPRQRNQETQYF	TGTGCCAGCAGCCCCCGCCAGCGTAACCAAGAGACCCAGTACTTC